The 10 T cell receptor beta chains below were found in one sample sequenced in a study of blood T cell repertoires in COVID-19. Using immunoSEQ multiplex PCR, the repertoire was profiled, and TCRdb retains in-frame clones only, with some absent. The sample holds 140,000 to 150,000 clones; around three quarters are singletons and the top ten take about 8.6%. Sequencing was done on a sample of peripheral blood. The receptor set was obtained from a man in his fifties with active or convalescent COVID-19.

Here the CDR3 reads CASSERQFNEQFF. CDR3 coding DNA: TGTGCCAGCAGTGAGAGGCAGTTCAATGAGCAGTTCTTC. The rearrangement links TRBV2 to TRBJ2-1; no reliable D call. The CDR3 runs to 13 residues. In germline, CDR1 is SNHLY, CDR2 FYNNEI. Trimming took off 3 bases at V and 6 bases at J, with 9 bases between the two ends.

The CDR3 here is CASSQDGLAGLTDTQYF. DNA of the CDR3: TGTGCCAGCAGCCAAGATGGGCTAGCGGGTCTCACAGATACGCAGTATTTT. The chain links TRBV3-1 (or the pseudogene TRBV3-2) to TRBJ2-3; 8 nucleotides match TRBD2. The CDR3 totals 17 residues. The junction had 7 bases not matched to a gene; V was cut back by 0 bases and J by 2 bases. The germline CDR1 and CDR2 sequences are LGHDT and YNNKEL (reference sequence).

The chain couples TRBV28 to TRBJ2-2; 12 bases are shared with TRBD2. The junction had 9 bases not matched to a gene; V was cut back by 6 bases and J by 4 bases. The CDR3 contains 17 residues. CDR1 is MDHEN, CDR2 SYDVKM, per germline. The CDR3 nucleotides are TGTGCCAGCAGCTCCTCTAGCGGGAGGGCAGGCACCGGGGAGCTGTTTTTT. Protein product: CASSSSSGRAGTGELFF.

The chain carries TRBV7-2 and TRBJ2-2; D ambiguous. Trimming shortened V by 0 bases and J by 8 bases, and 10 bases separated the two germline ends. From germline, CDR1 is SGHTA and CDR2 FQGNSA. The CDR3 has 14 residues. The CDR3 DNA follows: TGTGCCAGCAGCTTAGCCCGGGTCGCAGGGGAGCTGTTTTTT. Residues: CASSLARVAGELFF.

V usage is TRBV4-1 and J usage is TRBJ2-6; TRBD1 is a possible D gene (5 bases). Germline CDR1 is MGHRA and CDR2 is YSYEKL. The V end lost 0 bases, the J end lost 2 bases, and 17 bases lay between the germline ends. CDR3 length: 19 residues. The CDR3 nucleotides read TGCGCCAGCAGCCAAGATCAAGGGGCAGGGAACCCTGGGGCCAACGTCCTGACTTTC. It codes for CASSQDQGAGNPGANVLTF.

The rearrangement joins TRBV21-1 to TRBJ1-1; the table names TRBD1, a call not compared with the DNA. TRBV21-1 is marked as a pseudogene. The CDR3 has 19 amino acids. The CDR3 bases are TGTGCCAGCAGGAGAGGGGAGGAGGGGGCTGAGGGAATTGTCACTGAAGCTTTCTTT. Protein sequence: CASRRGEEGAEGIVTEAFF.

The V gene is TRBV28, the J gene TRBJ2-7; maybe TRBD1 (6 bases). Trimming pared 3 bases from V and 6 bases from J, leaving 15 bases between. The CDR3 sequence is 14 residues long. Germline CDR1 reads MDHEN; CDR2 reads SYDVKM. The CDR3 loop reads CASSFLDGQSEQYF. CDR3 bases: TGTGCCAGCAGTTTCCTGGACGGACAGAGCGAGCAGTACTTC.

The chain links TRBV28 to TRBJ1-2; no firm D call. This CDR3 is 13 amino acids long. The V and J ends lost 3 bases and 0 bases respectively, with 5 bases between them. Germline CDR1 and CDR2: MDHEN and SYDVKM. The CDR3 protein is CASSLGTNYGYTF. The CDR3 DNA is TGTGCCAGCAGTTTGGGCACTAACTATGGCTACACCTTC.

This clone was seen a few times. CDR3 coding DNA: TGTGCCAGCAGGGTTGTGGGGGGTCGAACTAGCACAGATACGCAGTATTTT. This sequence encodes CASRVVGGRTSTDTQYF. The chain recombines TRBV27 with TRBJ2-3; TRBD2 is a possible D gene (6 bases). In germline, CDR1 is MNHEY, CDR2 SMNVEV (reference sequence). This CDR3 comprises 17 residues. Trimming stripped 6 bases from V and 0 bases from J, with 19 bases between.

The chain couples TRBV7-6 to TRBJ1-3, with a tentative D call TRBD1 (6 bases). Trimming pared 3 bases from V and 2 bases from J, leaving 14 bases between. Germline assignment: CDR1 SGHVS and CDR2 FNYEAQ. The length of the CDR3 is 16 residues. The CDR3 spells CASSLGWGGPGNTIYF. The CDR3 DNA reads as TGTGCCAGCAGCTTGGGATGGGGGGGCCCTGGAAACACCATATATTTT.